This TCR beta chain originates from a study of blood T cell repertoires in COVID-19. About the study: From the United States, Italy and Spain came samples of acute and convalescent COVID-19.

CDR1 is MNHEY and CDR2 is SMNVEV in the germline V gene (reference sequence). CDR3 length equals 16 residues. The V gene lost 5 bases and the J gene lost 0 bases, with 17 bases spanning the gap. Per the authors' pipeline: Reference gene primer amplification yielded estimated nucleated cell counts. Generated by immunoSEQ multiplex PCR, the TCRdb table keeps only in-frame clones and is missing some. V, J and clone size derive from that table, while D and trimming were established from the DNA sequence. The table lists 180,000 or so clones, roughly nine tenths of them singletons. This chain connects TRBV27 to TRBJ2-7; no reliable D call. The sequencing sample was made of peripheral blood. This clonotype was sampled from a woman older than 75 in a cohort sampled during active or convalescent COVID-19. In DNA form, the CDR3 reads TGTGCCAGCAGTAATAAAGACATGCAGAGCTCCTACGAGCAGTACTTC. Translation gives CASSNKDMQSSYEQYF.